This T cell receptor (beta chain) appears in the sequencing data of a study of blood T cell repertoires in COVID-19. The CDR3 consists of 15 residues. Germline CDR1 and CDR2: LGHDT and YNNKEL (reference sequence). Trimming removed 6 bases from V and 1 base from J, with 15 bases in between. TCRdb's copy holds only in-frame clones and misses some; the assay was immunoSEQ multiplex PCR. The table has over 200,000 clones, 80% to 90% seen once. Sequenced input: peripheral blood. The gene calls are TRBV3-1 (or the pseudogene TRBV3-2) and TRBJ2-5; the D gene is possibly TRBD2 (6 bases). The sequence came from a man older than 75 with acute or convalescent COVID-19. The CDR3 DNA is TGTGCCAGCAGTCCGTCGGCGGGGCCCCAAGAGACCCAGTACTTC. Encoded protein: CASSPSAGPQETQYF.